The 18 T cell receptor beta chains below all came from one sample that was sequenced in a study of glioma-infiltrating T cells after dendritic cell vaccination. Time point reported: after dendritic cell vaccination, including at tumor progression/relapse. Measured with immunoSEQ multiplex PCR; TCRdb has only the in-frame clones, and not every one. The data contain around 83,000 clones, 85% of them singletons. The sequences come from blood, collected after dendritic cell vaccination. The receptors were sampled from a human donor with glioblastoma.

The chain couples TRBV10-1 to TRBJ1-5, with D possibly being TRBD1 (5 bases). This CDR3 has 15 amino acids. V lost 11 bases, J lost 2 bases, and 19 bases lay in between. Germline lookup yields CDR1 WNHNN and CDR2 SYGVQD (reference sequence). The CDR3 DNA sequence: TGCGCCTCCTTAGACGGGGAGGGGCGCAATCAGCCCCAGCATTTT. As protein: CASLDGEGRNQPQHF.

This clone was seen just once. This chain links TRBV11-2 with TRBJ2-7, with TRBD1 identical over 7 bases. Germline V gene sequence: CDR1 SGHAT, CDR2 FQNNGV. CDR3 length: 16 residues. V shed 5 bases, J shed 1 base, and the junction held 11 bases outside the gene matches. In DNA, the CDR3 is TGTGCCAGCAGCGCCGGAATGGGACAGAGATCCTACGAGCAGTACTTC. Protein: CASSAGMGQRSYEQYF.

The chain employs TRBV5-6 and TRBJ1-5; 9 bases match TRBD1. V shed 2 bases and J 6 bases; nucleotides not matched to a gene: 6. This CDR3 contains 15 residues. The V gene's germline CDR1 is SGHDT and CDR2 YYEEEE. CDR3 sequence: CASSFRGTGFQPQHF. CDR3 sequence (DNA): TGTGCCAGCAGCTTTCGGGGGACAGGGTTTCAGCCCCAGCATTTT.

The V gene is TRBV19, the J gene TRBJ2-2, with 11 bases that match TRBD1. CDR3 length: 16 residues. V was clipped by 8 bases and J by 1 base; unmatched bases: 6. Germline CDR1 LNHDA, CDR2 SQIVND (reference sequence). The CDR3 is CASRTGGNRNTGELFF. The CDR3 nucleotides read TGTGCCAGTCGGACAGGGGGCAATCGGAACACCGGGGAGCTGTTTTTT.

The chain links TRBV29-1 to TRBJ2-5, with D unresolved. V was pared by 5 bases and J by 1 base, with 5 bases between. The CDR3 contains 11 residues. In germline, CDR1 is SQVTM, CDR2 ANQGSEA. The CDR3 nucleotides read TGCAGCGTTTCCGGCCAAGAGACCCAGTACTTC. Protein: CSVSGQETQYF.

The chain has TRBV2 and TRBJ2-7; 7 bases fit TRBD1. J gave up 10 bases and V 7 bases, and 10 bases lay outside the gene matches. This CDR3 region has 12 residues. CDR1 is SNHLY, CDR2 FYNNEI, per germline. As DNA, the CDR3 is TGTGCCAGCAATAGAAGAGGGGGCAACCAGTACTTC. Translating it yields CASNRRGGNQYF.

V usage is TRBV2 and J usage is TRBJ2-7; D is ambiguous. The CDR3 covers 15 residues. Germline CDR1 reads SNHLY; CDR2 reads FYNNEI. The V and J ends lost 5 bases and 0 bases respectively, with 14 bases between them. This chain's CDR3 is CASSTLDISSYEQYF. The CDR3 DNA follows: TGTGCCAGCAGTACATTAGACATATCCTCCTACGAGCAGTACTTC.

The chain carries TRBV27 and TRBJ1-1; TRBD1 is a possible D gene (6 bases). The germline CDR1 and CDR2 sequences are MNHEY and SMNVEV (reference sequence). V lost 6 bases and J lost 4, with 15 bases in between. The CDR3 runs 14 residues. CDR3 residues: CASRRENRATEAFF. CDR3 DNA: TGTGCCAGCAGACGCGAGAACAGGGCCACTGAAGCTTTCTTT.

The chain is built from TRBV27 and TRBJ1-1; the D gene is possibly TRBD1 (5 bases). The CDR3 contains 15 residues. CDR1 and CDR2 from the germline V gene are MNHEY and SMNVEV (reference sequence). The V and J ends lost 5 bases and 1 base respectively, with 14 bases between them. The CDR3 region has the DNA TGTGCCAGCAGTCCCTCCAGGGTTTCGAACACTGAAGCTTTCTTT. Its translation is CASSPSRVSNTEAFF.

This clone was seen only a few times. The CDR3 here is CASSQAGDSSYEQYF. Here the CDR3 DNA reads TGCGCCAGCAGCCAAGCTGGGGACAGCTCCTACGAGCAGTACTTC. This sequence joins TRBV4-3 and TRBJ2-7, with TRBD1 identical over 7 bases. Germline CDR1 is LGHNA and CDR2 is YSLEER. J lost 0 bases, V lost 1 base, and 3 bases had no gene match. The CDR3 consists of 15 residues.

This rearrangement joins TRBV6-5 to TRBJ2-7, with D perhaps TRBD2 (5 bases). Trimming stripped 0 bases from V and 2 bases from J, with 8 bases between. Germline V gene data show CDR1 as MNHEY and CDR2 as SVGAGI. The CDR3 runs 14 residues. As DNA, the CDR3 is TGTGCCAGCAGTTACTCGAGGGAGACCTACGAGCAGTACTTC. This gives the protein CASSYSRETYEQYF.

This rearrangement joins TRBV19 to TRBJ1-6; 7 nucleotides match TRBD1. V shed 7 bases and J 6 bases; nucleotides not matched to a gene: 6. CDR3 size: 14 residues. Germline V gene data show CDR1 as LNHDA and CDR2 as SQIVND (reference sequence). The CDR3 coding sequence is TGTGCCAGTAAGGCCGGGACAGTTAATTCACCCCTCCACTTT. Protein: CASKAGTVNSPLHF.

The sample holds one count of this clone. The J gene is TRBJ1-5, the V gene TRBV2, with TRBD1 as a possible D gene (6 bases). In germline, CDR1 is SNHLY, CDR2 FYNNEI. V lost 4 bases to trimming and J lost 4 bases, with 8 bases between them. CDR3 length: 13 residues. This chain's CDR3 is CASSVRGNQPQHF. The CDR3 DNA follows: TGTGCCAGCAGTGTAAGGGGGAATCAGCCCCAGCATTTT.

This clone was counted a few times. The chain uses TRBV21-1 and TRBJ2-2; TRBD2, the table's D call, was not compared with the DNA. TRBV21-1 represents a pseudogene. This CDR3 comprises 17 residues. The CDR3 coding sequence is TGTGCCAGCAGCAAATACGCGGCGGGAGAGTCTTCCGGGGAGCTGTTTTTT. It is translated as CASSKYAAGESSGELFF.

The genes are TRBV23-1 and TRBJ2-7; 9 nucleotides line up with TRBD1. TRBV23-1 is placed among ORFs of uncertain function. Germline trimming cut 6 bases from V and 6 bases from J; bases unmatched to any gene: 18. The CDR3 covers 17 residues. The CDR3 sequence is CASSRGGSGTGRFEQYF. For the CDR3, the DNA is TGCGCCAGCAGCAGGGGGGGATCCGGGACAGGGCGGTTCGAGCAGTACTTC.

The rearrangement links TRBV6-4 to TRBJ2-1, with 7 bases aligning to TRBD1. The CDR3 sequence is 16 residues long. The germline V gene encodes CDR1 MRHNA and CDR2 SNTAGT. With 2 bases clipped from V and 1 base from J, the junction kept 5 bases outside the gene matches. The CDR3 coding sequence is TGTGCCAGCAGTGACGAAGGGACAGAGTCCTACAATGAGCAGTTCTTC. It is translated as CASSDEGTESYNEQFF.

The chain combines TRBV4-2 with TRBJ2-1; a weak D match, TRBD2 (6 bases). Germline values: CDR1 LGHNA, CDR2 YNFKEQ. CDR3 length equals 14 residues. V gave up 4 bases and J gave up 5 bases, with 12 bases separating them. The DNA of the CDR3 is TGTGCCAGCAGCCCTCGGGCGGGACACAATGAGCAGTTCTTC. Translating gives CASSPRAGHNEQFF.

This sequence joins TRBV2 and TRBJ1-5; 9 positions match TRBD1. Trimming took 3 bases from V and 6 from J; bases not matched to a gene: 6. Germline CDR1 reads SNHLY; CDR2 reads FYNNEI. CDR3 length: 15 residues. This CDR3 reads CASSDFGQGSQPQHF. In DNA, the CDR3 is TGTGCCAGCAGTGATTTCGGACAGGGGTCTCAGCCCCAGCATTTT.